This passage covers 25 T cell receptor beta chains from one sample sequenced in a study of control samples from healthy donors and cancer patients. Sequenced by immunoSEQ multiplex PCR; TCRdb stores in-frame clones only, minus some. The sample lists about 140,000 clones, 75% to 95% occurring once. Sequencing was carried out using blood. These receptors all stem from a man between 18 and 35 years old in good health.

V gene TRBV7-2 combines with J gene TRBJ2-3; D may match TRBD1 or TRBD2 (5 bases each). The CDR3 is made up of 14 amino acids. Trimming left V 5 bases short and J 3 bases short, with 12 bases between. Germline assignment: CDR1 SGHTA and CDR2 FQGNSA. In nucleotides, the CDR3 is TGTGCCAGCAGCCCGGGACCAGGAACAGATACGCAGTATTTT. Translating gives CASSPGPGTDTQYF.

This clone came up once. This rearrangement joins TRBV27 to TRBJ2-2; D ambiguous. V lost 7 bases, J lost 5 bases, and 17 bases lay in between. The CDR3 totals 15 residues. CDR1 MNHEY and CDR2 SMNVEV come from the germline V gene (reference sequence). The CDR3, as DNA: TGTGCCAGCACGAGCCTCCCCCGTACGACCGGGGAGCTGTTTTTT. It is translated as CASTSLPRTTGELFF.

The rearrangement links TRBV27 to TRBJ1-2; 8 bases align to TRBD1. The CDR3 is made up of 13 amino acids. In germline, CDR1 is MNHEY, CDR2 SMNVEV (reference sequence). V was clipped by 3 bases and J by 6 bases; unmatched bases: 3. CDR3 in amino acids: CASSFDRGHGYTF. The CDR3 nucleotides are TGTGCCAGCAGTTTCGACAGGGGTCATGGCTACACCTTC.

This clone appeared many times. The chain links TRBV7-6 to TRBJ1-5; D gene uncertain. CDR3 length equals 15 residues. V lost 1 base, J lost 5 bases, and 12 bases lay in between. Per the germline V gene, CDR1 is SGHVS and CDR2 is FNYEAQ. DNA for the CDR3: TGTGCCAGCAGCTTAGAACCAGGTTTAGATCAGCCCCAGCATTTT. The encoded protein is CASSLEPGLDQPQHF.

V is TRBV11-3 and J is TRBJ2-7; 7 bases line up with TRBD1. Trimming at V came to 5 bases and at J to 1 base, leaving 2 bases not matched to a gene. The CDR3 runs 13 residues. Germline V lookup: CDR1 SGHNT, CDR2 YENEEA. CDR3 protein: CASSPGQSYEQYF. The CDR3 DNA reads TGTGCCAGCAGCCCGGGACAGTCCTACGAGCAGTACTTC.

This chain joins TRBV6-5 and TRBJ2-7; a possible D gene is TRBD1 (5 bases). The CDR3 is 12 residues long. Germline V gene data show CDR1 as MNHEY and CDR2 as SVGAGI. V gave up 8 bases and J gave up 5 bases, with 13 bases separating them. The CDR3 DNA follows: TGTGCCAGCGGAAGGGGTAGGGACGAGCAGTACTTC. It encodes CASGRGRDEQYF.

This CDR3 is CASSLSQATRYEQYF. For the CDR3, the DNA is TGTGCCAGCAGCTTAAGCCAGGCCACTCGCTACGAGCAGTACTTC. The J gene is TRBJ2-7, the V gene TRBV7-2; D unresolved. V lost 2 bases, J lost 3 bases, and 14 bases lay in between. Looked up from germline, CDR1 is SGHTA and CDR2 is FQGNSA. CDR3 size: 15 residues.

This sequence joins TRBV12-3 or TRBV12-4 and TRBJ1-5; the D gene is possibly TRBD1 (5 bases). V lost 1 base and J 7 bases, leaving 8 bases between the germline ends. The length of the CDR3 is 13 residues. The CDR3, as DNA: TGTGCCAGCAGTTTAGTTGGGGACCAGCCCCAGCATTTT. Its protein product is CASSLVGDQPQHF.

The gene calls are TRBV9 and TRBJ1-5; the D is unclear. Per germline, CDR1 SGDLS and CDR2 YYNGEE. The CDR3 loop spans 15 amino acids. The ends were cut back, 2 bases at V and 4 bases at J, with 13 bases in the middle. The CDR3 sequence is CASSVGDGENQPQHF. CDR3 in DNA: TGTGCCAGCAGCGTCGGAGACGGAGAGAATCAGCCCCAGCATTTT.

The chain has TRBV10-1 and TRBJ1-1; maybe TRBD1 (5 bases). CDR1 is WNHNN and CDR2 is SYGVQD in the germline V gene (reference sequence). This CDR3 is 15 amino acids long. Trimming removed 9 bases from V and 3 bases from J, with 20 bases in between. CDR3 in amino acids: CARTRTGGRDTEAFF. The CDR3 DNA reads TGCGCCAGAACTAGAACCGGGGGTCGGGACACTGAAGCTTTCTTT.

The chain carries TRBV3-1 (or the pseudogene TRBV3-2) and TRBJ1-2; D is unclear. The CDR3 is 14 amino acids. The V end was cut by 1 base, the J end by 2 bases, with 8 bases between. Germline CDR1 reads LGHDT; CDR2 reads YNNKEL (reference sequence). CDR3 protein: CASSQGVGNYGYTF. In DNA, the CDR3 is TGTGCCAGCAGCCAAGGAGTGGGCAACTATGGCTACACCTTC.

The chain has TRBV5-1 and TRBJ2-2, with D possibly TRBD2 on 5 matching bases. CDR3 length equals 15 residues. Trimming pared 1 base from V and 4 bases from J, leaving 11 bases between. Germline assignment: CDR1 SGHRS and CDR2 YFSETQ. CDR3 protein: CASSLSGLGTGELFF. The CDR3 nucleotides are TGCGCCAGCAGCTTGTCCGGACTCGGCACCGGGGAGCTGTTTTTT.

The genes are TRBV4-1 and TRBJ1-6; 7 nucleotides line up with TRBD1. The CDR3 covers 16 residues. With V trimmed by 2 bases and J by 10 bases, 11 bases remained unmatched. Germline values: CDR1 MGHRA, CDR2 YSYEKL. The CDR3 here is CASSQIGQGDGSPLHF. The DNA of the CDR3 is TGCGCCAGCAGCCAAATCGGCCAGGGGGACGGATCACCCCTCCACTTT.

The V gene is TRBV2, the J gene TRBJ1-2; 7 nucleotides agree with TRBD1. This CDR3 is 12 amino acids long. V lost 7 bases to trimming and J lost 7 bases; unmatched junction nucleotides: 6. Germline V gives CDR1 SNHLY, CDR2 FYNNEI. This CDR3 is CASMKGQRGYTF. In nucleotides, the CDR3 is TGTGCCAGCATGAAGGGACAGCGTGGCTACACCTTC.

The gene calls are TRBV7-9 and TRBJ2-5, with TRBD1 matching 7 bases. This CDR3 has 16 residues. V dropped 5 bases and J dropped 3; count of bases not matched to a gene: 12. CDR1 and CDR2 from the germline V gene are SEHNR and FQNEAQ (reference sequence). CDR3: CASSRDPTGFEETQYF. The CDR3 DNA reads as TGTGCCAGCAGCCGAGATCCGACAGGGTTCGAAGAGACCCAGTACTTC.

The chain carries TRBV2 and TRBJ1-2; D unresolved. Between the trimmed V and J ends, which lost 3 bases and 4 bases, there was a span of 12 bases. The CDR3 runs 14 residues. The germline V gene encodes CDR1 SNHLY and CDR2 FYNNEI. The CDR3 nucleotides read TGTGCCAGCAGTGATGGGCTTACACCCTATGGCTACACCTTC. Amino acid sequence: CASSDGLTPYGYTF.

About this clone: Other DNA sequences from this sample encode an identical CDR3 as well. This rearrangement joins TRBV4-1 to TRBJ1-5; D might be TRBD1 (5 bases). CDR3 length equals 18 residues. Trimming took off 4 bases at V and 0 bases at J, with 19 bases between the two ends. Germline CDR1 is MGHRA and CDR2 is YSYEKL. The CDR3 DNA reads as TGCGCCAGCAGCCCACGCATGTTGGGGACCCATAGCAATCAGCCCCAGCATTTT. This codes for CASSPRMLGTHSNQPQHF.

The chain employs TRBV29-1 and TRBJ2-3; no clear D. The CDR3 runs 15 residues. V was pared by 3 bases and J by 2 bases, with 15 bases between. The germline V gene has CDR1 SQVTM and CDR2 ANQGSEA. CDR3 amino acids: CSVEGGQRITDTQYF. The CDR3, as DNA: TGCAGCGTTGAGGGTGGGCAGAGAATCACAGATACGCAGTATTTT.

In DNA, the CDR3 is TGCGCCAGCAGCTTGGAGGCAGAATACTCTGGAAACACCATATATTTT. Amino acids: CASSLEAEYSGNTIYF. The chain links TRBV5-1 to TRBJ1-3; no firm D call. Germline-derived CDR1 and CDR2 are SGHRS and YFSETQ. The CDR3 covers 16 residues. V was pared by 0 bases and J by 0 bases, with 10 bases between.

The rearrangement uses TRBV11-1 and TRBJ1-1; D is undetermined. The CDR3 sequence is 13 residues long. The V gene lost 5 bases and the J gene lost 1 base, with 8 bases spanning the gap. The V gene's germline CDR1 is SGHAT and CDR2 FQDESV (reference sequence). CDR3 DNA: TGTGCCAGCAGCCGTTCCCGGAACACTGAAGCTTTCTTT. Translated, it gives CASSRSRNTEAFF.

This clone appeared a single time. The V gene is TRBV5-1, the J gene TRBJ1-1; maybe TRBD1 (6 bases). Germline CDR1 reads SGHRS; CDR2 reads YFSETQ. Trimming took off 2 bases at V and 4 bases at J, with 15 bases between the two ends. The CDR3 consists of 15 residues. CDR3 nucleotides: TGCGCCAGCAGCTTAACTTCCGGGACACTCACTGAAGCTTTCTTT. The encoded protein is CASSLTSGTLTEAFF.

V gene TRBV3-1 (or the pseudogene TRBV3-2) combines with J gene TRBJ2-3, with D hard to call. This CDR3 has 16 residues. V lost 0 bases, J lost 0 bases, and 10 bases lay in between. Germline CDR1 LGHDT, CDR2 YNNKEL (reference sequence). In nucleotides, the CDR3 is TGTGCCAGCAGCCAAGATGTGGCGGCTAGCACAGATACGCAGTATTTT. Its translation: CASSQDVAASTDTQYF.

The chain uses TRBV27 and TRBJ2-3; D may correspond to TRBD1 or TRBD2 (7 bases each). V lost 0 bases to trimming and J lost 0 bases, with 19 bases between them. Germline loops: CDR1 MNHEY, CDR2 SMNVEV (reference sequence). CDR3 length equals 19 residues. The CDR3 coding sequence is TGTGCCAGCAGTTTATCGGCGGGACAGAAGCGGGGAAGCACAGATACGCAGTATTTT. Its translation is CASSLSAGQKRGSTDTQYF.

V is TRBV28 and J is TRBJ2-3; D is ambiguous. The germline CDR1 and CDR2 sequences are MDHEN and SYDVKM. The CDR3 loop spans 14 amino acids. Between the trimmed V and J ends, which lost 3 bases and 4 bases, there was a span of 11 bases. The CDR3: CASSFPLAADTQYF. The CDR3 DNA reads TGTGCCAGCAGTTTCCCCCTCGCGGCAGATACGCAGTATTTT. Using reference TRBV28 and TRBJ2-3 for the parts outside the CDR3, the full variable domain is DVKVTQSSRYLVKRTGEKVFLECVQDMDHENMFWYRQDPGLGLRLIYFSYDVKMKEKGDIPEGYSVSREKKERFSLILESASTNQTSMYLCASSFPLAADTQYFGPGTRLTVL.

The CDR3 sequence: CASSRETSELYEQYF. Here the CDR3 DNA reads TGCGCCAGCAGCCGGGAGACTAGCGAGCTCTACGAGCAGTACTTC. The rearrangement uses TRBV4-3 and TRBJ2-7; TRBD2 aligns across 8 bases. J gave up 3 bases and V 4 bases, and 8 bases lay outside the gene matches. Germline-derived CDR1 and CDR2 are LGHNA and YSLEER. CDR3 length: 15 residues.